The 26 T cell receptor beta chains listed next were all sequenced from one sample in a study of technical replicates of blood from a handful of donors. The method was immunoSEQ multiplex PCR; TCRdb's version includes in-frame clones alone and lacks a portion of them. Of tens of thousands of clones listed, roughly 90% are singletons. The sample was PBMCs. The receptors derive from a human donor in good health. Some clones in this sample may be carry-over from other donors' samples.

This clone was recorded only once. V usage is TRBV7-3 and J usage is TRBJ2-3, with TRBD2 matching 8 bases. This CDR3 region has 14 residues. Germline V gene lookup returns CDR1 SGHTA and CDR2 FQGTGA. V lost 8 bases to trimming and J lost 4 bases; unmatched junction nucleotides: 8. This CDR3 reads CASLAGGRADTQYF. Written as DNA, the CDR3 is TGTGCCAGCCTGGCGGGGGGCCGCGCAGATACGCAGTATTTT. The full variable domain, its missing parts supplied by reference TRBV7-3 and TRBJ2-3, is GAGVSQTPSNKVTEKGKYVELRCDPISGHTALYWYRQSLGQGPEFLIYFQGTGAADDSGLPNDRFFAVRPEGSVSTLKIQRTERGDSAVYLCASLAGGRADTQYFGPGTRLTVL.

The V gene is TRBV7-9, the J gene TRBJ2-7, with 7 bases fitting TRBD2. After removal of 4 bases from V and 2 bases from J, the junction contained 20 bases not matched to a gene. The CDR3 contains 19 residues. CDR1 and CDR2 (germline): SEHNR, FQNEAQ (reference sequence). The CDR3 sequence is CASSSSNVNQRDRAYEQYF. CDR3 nucleotide sequence: TGTGCCAGCAGCTCCTCGAATGTTAACCAGCGGGACCGAGCCTACGAGCAGTACTTC.

The V and J genes are TRBV4-2 and TRBJ2-7; D call uncertain. Trimming stripped 1 base from V and 4 bases from J, with 8 bases between. This CDR3 region has 13 residues. Germline CDR1 and CDR2: LGHNA and YNFKEQ. CDR3 nucleotide sequence: TGTGCCAGCAGCCAAGCTAGTGGATACGAGCAGTACTTC. This encodes CASSQASGYEQYF.

The V gene is TRBV6-5, the J gene TRBJ1-1; TRBD1 matches at 8 bases. The CDR3 runs to 15 residues. CDR1 MNHEY and CDR2 SVGAGI come from the germline V gene. V dropped 4 bases and J dropped 8; count of bases not matched to a gene: 12. The CDR3 nucleotides are TGTGCCAGCAGTTGGGGGGACAGGCCAGCGGGGGAAGCTTTCTTT. Translated: CASSWGDRPAGEAFF.

The chain joins TRBV7-2 to TRBJ1-1; no clear D gene. Germline V gives CDR1 SGHTA, CDR2 FQGNSA. Trimming took 5 bases from V and 2 from J, leaving 9 bases between them. The CDR3 runs to 13 residues. CDR3 bases: TGTGCCAGCAGCCCTCTTATAAACACTGAAGCTTTCTTT. Translated: CASSPLINTEAFF.

V usage is TRBV29-1 and J usage is TRBJ1-1; tentatively, D is TRBD1 (5 bases). The V and J ends lost 5 bases and 7 bases respectively, with 14 bases between them. This CDR3 has 12 residues. Per the germline V gene, CDR1 is SQVTM and CDR2 is ANQGSEA. This CDR3 is CSVPGAGGEAFF. In DNA form, the CDR3 reads TGCAGCGTTCCCGGGGCGGGGGGTGAAGCTTTCTTT.

The chain employs TRBV18 and TRBJ2-1, with D maybe TRBD1 (5 bases). V lost 2 bases, J lost 9 bases, and 11 bases lay in between. Germline lookup yields CDR1 KGHSH and CDR2 LQKENI. CDR3 size: 13 residues. The CDR3 region has the DNA TGTGCCAGCTCACCAATTGACAGAAGTGAGCAGTTCTTC. It codes for CASSPIDRSEQFF.

The rearrangement uses TRBV5-4 and TRBJ2-7; TRBD2 aligns across 9 bases. The length of the CDR3 is 15 residues. J was trimmed by 7 bases and V by 0 bases; bases with no gene match: 8. In germline, CDR1 is SGHNT, CDR2 YYREEE (reference sequence). The CDR3 coding sequence is TGTGCCAGCAGCTTGGGACTAGCGGAGGGGGGAGAGCAGTACTTC. Its translation: CASSLGLAEGGEQYF. Complete variable domain (other parts from reference TRBV5-4 and TRBJ2-7): ETGVTQSPTHLIKTRGQQVTLRCSSQSGHNTVSWYQQALGQGPQFIFQYYREEENGRGNFPPRFSGLQFPNYSSELNVNALELDDSALYLCASSLGLAEGGEQYFGPGTRLTVT.

This clone has just one count. The V and J genes are TRBV4-3 and TRBJ1-3; perhaps TRBD1 as D (6 bases). CDR1 and CDR2 from the germline V gene are LGHNA and YSLEER. This CDR3 contains 16 residues. The V end lost 0 bases, the J end lost 4 bases, and 13 bases lay between the germline ends. The CDR3 reads CASSQERGARGNTIYF. The CDR3 bases are TGCGCCAGCAGCCAAGAACGGGGGGCGCGGGGAAACACCATATATTTT.

The chain has TRBV18 and TRBJ2-1, with 12 bases identical to TRBD2. Germline assignment: CDR1 KGHSH and CDR2 LQKENI. The CDR3 has 20 amino acids. Germline trimming cut 4 bases from V and 4 bases from J; bases unmatched to any gene: 17. In DNA, the CDR3 is TGTGCCAGCTCACTGCCCCCTGCTAGCGGGAGGGCTCGTTCTTACAATGAGCAGTTCTTC. Translation: CASSLPPASGRARSYNEQFF.

The chain couples TRBV4-3 to TRBJ2-7, with 7 bases fitting TRBD1. The germline V gene has CDR1 LGHNA and CDR2 YSLEER. This CDR3 spans 15 amino acids. With V trimmed by 1 base and J by 3 bases, 6 bases remained unmatched. The CDR3 region has the DNA TGCGCCAGCAGCCAAGCCGGGACAGCGAACTACGAGCAGTACTTC. Translation: CASSQAGTANYEQYF.

The chain recombines TRBV5-6 with TRBJ1-2, with TRBD1 identical over 11 bases. The CDR3 has 14 amino acids. Per germline, CDR1 SGHDT and CDR2 YYEEEE. J lost 5 bases, V lost 3 bases, and 3 bases had no gene match. CDR3 DNA: TGTGCCAGCAGCTACGGACAGGGGGCTTATGGCTACACCTTC. Translating it yields CASSYGQGAYGYTF.

The rearrangement uses TRBV29-1 and TRBJ1-2; a possible D gene is TRBD1 (6 bases). This CDR3 comprises 12 residues. V was cut by 6 bases and J by 3 bases, with 11 bases left in between. Germline CDR1 and CDR2: SQVTM and ANQGSEA. CDR3 sequence: CSVTAGDYGYTF. The CDR3 DNA reads as TGCAGCGTGACGGCAGGGGACTATGGCTACACCTTC.

The chain joins TRBV10-1 to TRBJ2-1; 8 nucleotides line up with TRBD2. Trimming took 6 bases from V and 10 from J; bases not matched to a gene: 11. Per germline, CDR1 WNHNN and CDR2 SYGVQD (reference sequence). There are 14 residues in the CDR3. The CDR3 is CASRVLSGGGEQFF. As DNA, the CDR3 is TGCGCCAGCAGGGTGCTAAGCGGGGGTGGGGAGCAGTTCTTC.

The V and J genes are TRBV5-5 and TRBJ2-5; TRBD1 matches 8 bases. V dropped 3 bases and J dropped 2; count of bases not matched to a gene: 3. Germline-derived CDR1 and CDR2 are SGHKS and YYEKEE (reference sequence). The CDR3 spans 14 residues. This CDR3 reads CASSWTGLQETQYF. The CDR3 DNA sequence: TGTGCCAGCAGCTGGACAGGGCTGCAAGAGACCCAGTACTTC.

The chain combines TRBV5-6 with TRBJ1-5; TRBD1 matches at 11 bases. This CDR3 comprises 17 residues. V lost 4 bases, J lost 8 bases, and 14 bases stayed unmatched. Germline loops: CDR1 SGHDT, CDR2 YYEEEE. In DNA, the CDR3 is TGTGCCAGCAGCCGCCGGGACAGGGGGATCACGACCAAGCCCCAGCATTTT. It codes for CASSRRDRGITTKPQHF.

The chain joins TRBV9 to TRBJ2-5, with 9 nucleotides matching TRBD2. V shed 3 bases, J shed 5 bases, and the junction held 8 bases outside the gene matches. CDR1 is SGDLS and CDR2 is YYNGEE in the germline V gene. This CDR3 has 15 residues. The CDR3 loop reads CASSAHSGSGETQYF. CDR3 sequence (DNA): TGTGCCAGCAGCGCTCATAGCGGGAGCGGGGAGACCCAGTACTTC.

The chain joins TRBV7-9 to TRBJ1-6, with D perhaps matching TRBD1 (5 bases). V was trimmed by 5 bases and J by 8 bases, leaving 13 bases between them. The CDR3 spans 14 residues. Germline V gene data show CDR1 as SEHNR and CDR2 as FQNEAQ (reference sequence). CDR3 residues: CASSPVGGDSPLHF. As DNA, the CDR3 is TGTGCCAGCAGCCCCGTCGGGGGGGATTCACCCCTCCACTTT.

A single count supports this clone. The rearrangement links TRBV6-5 to TRBJ2-1; TRBD2 agrees at 11 bases. Germline V gene lookup returns CDR1 MNHEY and CDR2 SVGAGI. This CDR3 comprises 16 residues. V lost 0 bases and J lost 6; bases outside the gene matches: 4. Written as DNA, the CDR3 is TGTGCCAGCAGTTACTCCCCGGGACTAGCGGCCAATGAGCAGTTCTTC. It codes for CASSYSPGLAANEQFF.

The V and J genes are TRBV7-9 and TRBJ1-5; a possible D gene is TRBD1 (5 bases). The V gene's germline CDR1 is SEHNR and CDR2 FQNEAQ (reference sequence). V lost 4 bases to trimming and J lost 6 bases, with 16 bases between them. The CDR3 runs to 15 residues. The CDR3 reads CASSSGLLGAQPQHF. For the CDR3, the DNA is TGTGCCAGCAGCTCGGGACTCCTAGGGGCTCAGCCCCAGCATTTT.

This chain joins TRBV2 and TRBJ2-1, with 13 nucleotides matching TRBD2. The germline V gene encodes CDR1 SNHLY and CDR2 FYNNEI. V lost 6 bases, J lost 8 bases, and 7 bases stayed unmatched. This CDR3 is built from 15 residues. The CDR3 DNA follows: TGTGCCAGCAGCCCGGGACTAGCGGGAAACGATGAGCAGTTCTTC. Translated: CASSPGLAGNDEQFF.

This clone appeared once. The genes are TRBV15 and TRBJ2-1, with D possibly matching TRBD2 (7 bases). In germline, CDR1 is LNHNV, CDR2 YYDKDF (reference sequence). This CDR3 spans 15 amino acids. Trimming cost V 5 bases and J 8 bases, with 19 bases left between them. CDR3 DNA sequence: TGTGCCACCAGCCGGGGGCTAGCGGCGCGCGATGAGCAGTTCTTC. It codes for CATSRGLAARDEQFF.

The J gene is TRBJ1-1, the V gene TRBV5-1; 9 bases align to TRBD1. The CDR3 is made up of 14 amino acids. The V gene end was trimmed by 3 bases and the J gene end by 5 bases; junction bases not matched to a gene: 5. Germline CDR1 is SGHRS and CDR2 is YFSETQ. The DNA for the CDR3 is TGCGCCAGCAGCTACGGGACAGGGTGGACTGAAGCTTTCTTT. Translation gives CASSYGTGWTEAFF.

The rearrangement uses TRBV2 and TRBJ2-3, with D unresolved. CDR1 and CDR2 from the germline V gene are SNHLY and FYNNEI. Trimming removed 5 bases at V and 4 bases at J, with 19 bases between. This CDR3 region has 16 residues. CDR3 in DNA: TGTGCCAGCAGTAAGCCGACACAGTCCGTGGCAGATACGCAGTATTTT. It is translated as CASSKPTQSVADTQYF.

The chain uses TRBV7-2 and TRBJ2-3, with 8 bases lining up with TRBD2. V was clipped by 3 bases and J by 6 bases; unmatched bases: 11. The CDR3 contains 16 residues. Germline V gene sequence: CDR1 SGHTA, CDR2 FQGNSA. The chain's CDR3 is CASSFSRVLAVDTQYF. CDR3 bases: TGTGCCAGCAGCTTTTCCCGTGTACTAGCGGTTGATACGCAGTATTTT.

The chain uses TRBV10-3 and TRBJ2-5; D perhaps matches TRBD2 (6 bases). Germline V gene sequence: CDR1 ENHRY, CDR2 SYGVKD. The CDR3 loop spans 19 amino acids. Trimming removed 2 bases from V and 5 bases from J, with 27 bases in between. The CDR3 DNA follows: TGTGCCATCAGTGAGCCCATGGGACTGCAGTCGAATACGGGCGAGACCCAGTACTTC. Its protein product is CAISEPMGLQSNTGETQYF.